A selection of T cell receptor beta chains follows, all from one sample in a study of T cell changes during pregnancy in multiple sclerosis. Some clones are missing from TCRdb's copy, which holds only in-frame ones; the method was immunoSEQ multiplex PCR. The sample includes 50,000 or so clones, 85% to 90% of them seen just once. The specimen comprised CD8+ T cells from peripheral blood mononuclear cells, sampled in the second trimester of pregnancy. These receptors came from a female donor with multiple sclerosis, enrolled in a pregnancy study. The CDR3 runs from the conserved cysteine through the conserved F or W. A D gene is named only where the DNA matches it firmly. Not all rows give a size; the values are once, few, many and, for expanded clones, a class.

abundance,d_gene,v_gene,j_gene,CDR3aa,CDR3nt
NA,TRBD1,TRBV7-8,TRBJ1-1,CASSHRGRVTEAFF,TGTGCCAGCAGTCACAGGGGCAGGGTCACTGAAGCTTTCTTT
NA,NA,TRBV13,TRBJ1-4,CASSLVDYGDEKLFF,TGTGCCAGCAGCTTAGTGGACTACGGGGATGAAAAACTGTTTTTT
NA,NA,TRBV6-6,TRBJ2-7,CASSSEGEQYF,TGTGCCAGCAGTTCGGAGGGCGAGCAGTACTTC
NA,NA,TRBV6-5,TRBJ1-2,CASSYSEGEINYGYTF,TGTGCCAGCAGTTACTCAGAGGGGGAGATTAACTATGGCTACACCTTC
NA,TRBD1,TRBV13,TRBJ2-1,CASSSGQGDYNEQFF,TGTGCCAGCAGCTCTGGACAGGGGGACTACAATGAGCAGTTCTTC
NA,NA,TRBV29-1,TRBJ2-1,CSVVGSGSYNEQFF,TGCAGCGTTGTCGGCTCAGGCTCCTACAATGAGCAGTTCTTC
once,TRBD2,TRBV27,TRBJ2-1,CASSLSAGGLDEQFF,TGTGCCAGCAGTTTATCGGCGGGGGGGTTGGATGAGCAGTTCTTC
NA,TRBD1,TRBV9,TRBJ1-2,CASSGWTGVGVYGYTF,TGTGCCAGCAGCGGATGGACAGGGGTGGGTGTCTATGGCTACACCTTC
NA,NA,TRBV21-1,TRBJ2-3,CASTPGQGFFSRSDTQYF,TGTGCCAGCACTCCGGGACAGGGTTTTTTCAGCAGGTCAGATACGCAGTATTTT
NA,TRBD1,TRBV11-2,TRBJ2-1,CASSEGQGHNEQFF,TGTGCCAGCAGCGAGGGACAGGGCCACAATGAGCAGTTCTTC
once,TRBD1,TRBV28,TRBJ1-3,CASSLSREGAEGNTIYF,TGTGCCAGCAGTTTATCGCGAGAGGGGGCTGAAGGAAACACCATATATTTT
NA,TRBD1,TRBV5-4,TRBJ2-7,CASSLMGWALGTGGGEQYF,TGTGCCAGCAGCTTAATGGGCTGGGCGTTGGGGACAGGGGGCGGCGAGCAGTACTTC
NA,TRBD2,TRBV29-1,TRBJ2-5,CSVPTSGIFETQYF,TGCAGCGTACCGACTAGCGGGATCTTCGAGACCCAGTACTTC